This TCR beta chain originates from a study of blood T cell repertoires in COVID-19. At the level of the study: The origin of the acute and convalescent COVID-19 samples was the United States, Italy and Spain. T cells, B-cell-depleted T cells, or PBMCs supplied cDNA or gDNA.

Authors' data handling: Amplification of reference gene primers provided the estimated nucleated cell counts. The protocol was immunoSEQ multiplex PCR, while the TCRdb copy is restricted to in-frame clones and leaves out a portion. For V, J and clone size, that table is used; D and trimming come from the DNA. This repertoire shows tens of thousands of clones, around 89% found once; its top ten account for 3.9%. Trimming pared 4 bases from V and 1 base from J, leaving 5 bases between. This CDR3 has 12 amino acids. This chain uses TRBV12-3 or TRBV12-4 with TRBJ2-7; D remains unclear. The sequence was obtained from a human donor in a cohort sampled during active COVID-19. Sequencing was carried out using peripheral blood. CDR3 coding DNA: TGTGCCAGCAGTTGGGCGTCCTACGAGCAGTACTTC. It specifies CASSWASYEQYF.